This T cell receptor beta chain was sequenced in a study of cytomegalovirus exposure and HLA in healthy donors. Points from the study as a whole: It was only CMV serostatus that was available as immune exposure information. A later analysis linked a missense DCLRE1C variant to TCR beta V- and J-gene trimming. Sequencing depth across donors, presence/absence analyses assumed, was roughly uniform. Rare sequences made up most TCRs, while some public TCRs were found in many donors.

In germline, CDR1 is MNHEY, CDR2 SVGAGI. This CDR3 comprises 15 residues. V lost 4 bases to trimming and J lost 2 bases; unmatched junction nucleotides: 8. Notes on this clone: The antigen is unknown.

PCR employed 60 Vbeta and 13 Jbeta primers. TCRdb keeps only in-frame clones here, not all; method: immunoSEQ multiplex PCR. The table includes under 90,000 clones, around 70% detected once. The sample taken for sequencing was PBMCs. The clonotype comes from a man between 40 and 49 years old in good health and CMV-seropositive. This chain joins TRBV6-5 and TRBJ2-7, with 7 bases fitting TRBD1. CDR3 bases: TGTGCCAGCAGTTGGGGAAGGGGGCAGGCCTACGAGCAGTACTTC. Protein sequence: CASSWGRGQAYEQYF.